Described below is a single TCR beta chain sequence and its context. This specimen comes from a study of OX40 agonist ivuxolimab in advanced cancers. Study information: In this trial design, patients received ivuxolimab intravenously at 0.01 to 10 mg/kg every 2 weeks.

The V and J ends lost 4 bases and 11 bases, in that order; junction bases with no gene match: 14. The CDR3 contains 16 residues. The V gene's germline CDR1 is SGDLS and CDR2 YYNGEE. TCRdb's table, derived via immunoSEQ multiplex PCR, lists solely in-frame clones and lacks some. The data show approximately 90,000 clones, about 88% seen once. The clonotype originates from an adult with an advanced solid tumor such as melanoma, head and neck, liver or kidney cancer. The input for sequencing was CD4+ or CD8+ T cells sorted from blood, taken in a trial of the OX40 agonist ivuxolimab. This chain joins TRBV9 and TRBJ2-3; 12 nucleotides match TRBD2. The CDR3 loop is CASSYLTSGSIGGQYF. CDR3 coding DNA: TGTGCCAGCAGCTACCTGACTAGCGGGAGCATAGGGGGGCAGTATTTT.